A single TCR beta chain is shown here with its context. Its antigen is unidentified. A single base separates this from a much larger clone, so it may be a read error. This entry is derived from a study of identical twins. Trimming cost V 6 bases and J 8 bases, with 8 bases left between them. This CDR3 has 12 residues. In germline, CDR1 is MNHEY, CDR2 SVGAGI. With template switching, a universal primer site was added, and the cDNA carried unique molecular identifiers. TCRdb recomputed calls from the 5' RACE reads with MiXCR, one row per CDR3 protein. The top ten hold roughly 8.9% of the sample, which has 350,000 or so distinct CDR3 sequences, 9% to 10% seen once. Study-level results: With monozygotic twins, out-of-frame TCR alpha sharing exceeded what models estimated. Whereas memory repertoires showed no such difference, abundant cord blood beta clonotypes carried fewer insertions. Zero-insertion analyses might be partly confounded by invariant T cells like MAIT and iNKT.

The receptor comes from a woman aged 45-60 years in good health. V usage is TRBV6-5 and J usage is TRBJ1-6; D gene uncertain. Material for sequencing was naive T cells sorted from blood. CDR3 region: CASSNLDSPLHF. CDR3 nucleotides: TGTGCCAGCAGCAACCTGGATTCACCCCTCCACTTT.